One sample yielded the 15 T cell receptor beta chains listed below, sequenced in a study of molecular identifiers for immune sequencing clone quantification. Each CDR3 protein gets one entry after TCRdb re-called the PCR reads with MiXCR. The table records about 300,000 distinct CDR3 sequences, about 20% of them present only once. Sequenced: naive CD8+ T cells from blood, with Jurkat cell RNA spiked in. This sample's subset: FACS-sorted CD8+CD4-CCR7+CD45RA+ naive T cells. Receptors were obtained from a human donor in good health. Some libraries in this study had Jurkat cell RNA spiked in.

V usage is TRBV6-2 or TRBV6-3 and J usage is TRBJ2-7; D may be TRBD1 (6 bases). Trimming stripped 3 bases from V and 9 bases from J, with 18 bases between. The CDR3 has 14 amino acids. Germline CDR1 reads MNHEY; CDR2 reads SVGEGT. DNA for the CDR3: TGTGCCAGCAGTTATCCCTCCAGGGGCCGGGGGCAGTACTTC. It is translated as CASSYPSRGRGQYF.

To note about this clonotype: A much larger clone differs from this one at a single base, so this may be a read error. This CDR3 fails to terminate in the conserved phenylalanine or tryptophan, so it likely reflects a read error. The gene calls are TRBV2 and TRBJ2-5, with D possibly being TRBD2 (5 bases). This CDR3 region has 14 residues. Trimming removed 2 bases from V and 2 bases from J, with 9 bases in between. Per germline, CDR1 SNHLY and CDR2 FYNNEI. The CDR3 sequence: CASSELANQETQYS. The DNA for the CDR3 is TGTGCCAGCAGTGAATTAGCGAATCAAGAGACCCAGTACTCC.

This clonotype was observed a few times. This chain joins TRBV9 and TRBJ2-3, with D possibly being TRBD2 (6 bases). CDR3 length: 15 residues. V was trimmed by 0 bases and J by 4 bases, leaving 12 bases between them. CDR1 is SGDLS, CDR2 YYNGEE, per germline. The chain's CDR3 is CASSVAGVMADTQYF. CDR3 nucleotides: TGTGCCAGCAGCGTAGCGGGGGTTATGGCAGATACGCAGTATTTT.

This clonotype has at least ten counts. Here the CDR3 DNA reads TGTGCCAGCAGCCCCGTGGGGGGACAGCAGTTCTTC. This gives the protein CASSPVGGQQFF. The gene calls are TRBV7-9 and TRBJ2-1; D might be TRBD2 (6 bases). CDR1 is SEHNR, CDR2 FQNEAQ, per germline (reference sequence). V lost 5 bases and J 11 bases, leaving 13 bases between the germline ends. The CDR3 totals 12 residues.

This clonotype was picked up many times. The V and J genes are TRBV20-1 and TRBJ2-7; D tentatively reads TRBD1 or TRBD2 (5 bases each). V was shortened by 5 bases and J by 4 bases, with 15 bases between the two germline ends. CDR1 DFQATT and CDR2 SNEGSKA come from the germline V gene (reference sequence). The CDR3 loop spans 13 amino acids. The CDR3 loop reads CSARPRGMYEQYF. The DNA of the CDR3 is TGCAGTGCTCGTCCGAGGGGCATGTACGAGCAGTACTTC.

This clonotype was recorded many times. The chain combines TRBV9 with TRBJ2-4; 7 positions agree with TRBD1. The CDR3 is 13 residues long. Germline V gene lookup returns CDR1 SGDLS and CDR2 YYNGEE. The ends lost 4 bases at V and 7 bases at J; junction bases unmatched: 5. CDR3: CASSSQDRNIQYF. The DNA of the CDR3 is TGTGCCAGCAGCTCACAGGACAGGAACATTCAGTACTTC.

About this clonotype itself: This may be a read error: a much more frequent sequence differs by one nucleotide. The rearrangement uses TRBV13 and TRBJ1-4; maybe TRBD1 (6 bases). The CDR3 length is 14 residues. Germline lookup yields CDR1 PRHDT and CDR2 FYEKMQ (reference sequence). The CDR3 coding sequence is TGTGCCAGCAGCTCCCCAGGGGCGGATGAAGAACTGTTTTTT. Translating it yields CASSSPGADEELFF.

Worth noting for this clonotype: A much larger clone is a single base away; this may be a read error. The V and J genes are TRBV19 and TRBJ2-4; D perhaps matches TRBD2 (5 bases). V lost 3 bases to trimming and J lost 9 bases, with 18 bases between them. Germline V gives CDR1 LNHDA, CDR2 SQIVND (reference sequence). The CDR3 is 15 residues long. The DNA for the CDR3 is TGTGCCAGTAGTATGGCTGGCCGGGGAGAAGGCATTCAGTACTTC. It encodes CASSMAGRGEGIQYF.

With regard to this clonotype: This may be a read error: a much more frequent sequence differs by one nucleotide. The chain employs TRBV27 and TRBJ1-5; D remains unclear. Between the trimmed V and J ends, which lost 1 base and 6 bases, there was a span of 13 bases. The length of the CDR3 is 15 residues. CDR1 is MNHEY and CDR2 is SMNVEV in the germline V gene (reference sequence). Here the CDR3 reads CASSLLGVGSQPQHF. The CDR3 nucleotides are TGTGCCAGCAGTTTATTAGGCGTGGGCAGTCAGCCCCAGCATTTT.

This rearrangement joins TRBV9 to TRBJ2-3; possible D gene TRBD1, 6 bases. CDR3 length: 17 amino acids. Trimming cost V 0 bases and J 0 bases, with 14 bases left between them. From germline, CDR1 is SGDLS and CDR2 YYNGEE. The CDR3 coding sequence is TGTGCCAGCAGCGTAGATGCGGACAGTCCTAGCACAGATACGCAGTATTTT. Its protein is CASSVDADSPSTDTQYF.

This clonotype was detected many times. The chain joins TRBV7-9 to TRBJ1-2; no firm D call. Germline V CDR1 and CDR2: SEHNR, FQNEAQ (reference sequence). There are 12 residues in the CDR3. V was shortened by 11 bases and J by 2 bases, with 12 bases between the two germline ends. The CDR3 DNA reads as TGTGCCGCAGCTTTTTACAACTATGGCTACACCTTC. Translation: CAAAFYNYGYTF.

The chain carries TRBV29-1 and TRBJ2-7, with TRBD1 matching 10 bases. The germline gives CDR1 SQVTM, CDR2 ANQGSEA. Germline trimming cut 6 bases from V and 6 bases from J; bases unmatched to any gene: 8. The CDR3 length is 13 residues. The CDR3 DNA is TGCAGCGTGCAGGGGGGGACAGGGGCCGAGCAGTACTTC. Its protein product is CSVQGGTGAEQYF.

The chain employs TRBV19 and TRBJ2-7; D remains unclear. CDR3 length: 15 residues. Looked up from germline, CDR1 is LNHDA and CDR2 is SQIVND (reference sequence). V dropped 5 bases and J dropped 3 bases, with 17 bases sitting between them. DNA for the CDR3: TGTGCCAGTAGTCCCTCATCCCGAGAGGTCTACGAGCAGTACTTC. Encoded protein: CASSPSSREVYEQYF.

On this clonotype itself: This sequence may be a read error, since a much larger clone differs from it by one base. Here the CDR3 DNA reads TGTGCCAGCAGCCAAGGACAGGCGAACACTGAAACTTTCTTT. Residues: CASSQGQANTETFF. The chain is built from TRBV4-2 and TRBJ1-1, with D perhaps matching TRBD1 (6 bases). This CDR3 spans 14 amino acids. The V gene's germline CDR1 is LGHNA and CDR2 YNFKEQ.

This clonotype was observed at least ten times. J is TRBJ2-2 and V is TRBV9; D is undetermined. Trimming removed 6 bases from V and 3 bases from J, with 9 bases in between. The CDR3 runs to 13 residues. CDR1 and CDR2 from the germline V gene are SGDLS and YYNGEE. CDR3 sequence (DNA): TGTGCCAGCAAAAATCGGGACACCGGGGAGCTGTTTTTT. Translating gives CASKNRDTGELFF.